This note documents a single T cell receptor (beta chain) sequence. The sample belongs to a study of low-dose radiotherapy and immunotherapy resistance in tumors. At the level of the study: Patients were treated with intravenous nivolumab at 240 mg every two weeks and were also dosed with ipilimumab at 1 mg/kg every six weeks. Every day for four cycles from cycle 1 day 1, patients took 300 mg of oral aspirin.

Time point described: after trial treatment. Treatment noted: LDRT plus nivolumab, ipilimumab, low-dose cyclophosphamide and aspirin (RACIN trial). TRAV- and TRBV-specific primers primed first-strand cDNA, covering alpha and beta chains. A roughly 20-cycle PCR with a constant-region primer and V-primer adapter amplified TCRs. Following isolation, mRNA was amplified via in vitro transcription. TCRdb re-called the reads with MiXCR, one entry per CDR3 protein. The repertoire holds some 100,000 distinct CDR3 sequences, with roughly 20% as singletons. The V and J ends lost 0 bases and 4 bases respectively, with 11 bases between them. Germline-derived CDR1 and CDR2 are SGHNT and YYREEE (reference sequence). The CDR3 has 15 residues.

This receptor was identified in a female donor with ovarian cancer. Material: PBMCs, obtained after low-dose radiotherapy plus immunotherapy. The chain couples TRBV5-4 to TRBJ1-5; D not resolved. The CDR3: CASSLEPLGNQPQHF. The CDR3, as DNA: TGTGCCAGCAGCTTGGAACCCTTGGGGAATCAGCCCCAGCATTTT.